Below, one T cell receptor beta chain is given with its context. Germline CDR1 is ENHRY and CDR2 is SYGVKD. The CDR3 extends over 14 amino acids. Germline trimming cut 4 bases from V and 4 bases from J; bases unmatched to any gene: 6. The repertoire was sequenced with immunoSEQ multiplex PCR; TCRdb's copy has only in-frame clones and lacks some. The sample carries 270,000 or so clones, roughly 76% recorded once. This record belongs to a study of cytotoxic CD8 clonotypes in ibrutinib-treated CLL. Cryopreserved PBMCs were the source of around 1.8 micrograms of genomic DNA, which went to TCR beta libraries.

The clonotype was recovered from a human donor with chronic lymphocytic leukemia. V usage is TRBV10-3 and J usage is TRBJ1-2; TRBD1 aligns across 7 bases. The sequenced sample was PBMCs, obtained at disease progression, from a patient treated with ibrutinib. The CDR3 loop is CAISADRFAYGYTF. The CDR3 region has the DNA TGTGCCATCAGTGCGGACAGGTTCGCCTATGGCTACACCTTC.